The rows below give T cell receptor beta chains drawn from one sample of a study of blood T cell repertoires in COVID-19. Sequencing used immunoSEQ multiplex PCR; TCRdb keeps in-frame clones, though not all of them. The sample holds approximately 150,000 clones, around 80% seen once. The sequenced sample was peripheral blood. The receptors here all came from a woman older than 75 with acute or convalescent COVID-19. Each CDR3 is given with its conserved first and last residue. A D gene is named only where the DNA matches it firmly. Size is stated for part of the rows, as once, few or many counts, or as a class when the clone is expanded.

abundance | len | d_gene | j_gene | v_gene | CDR3aa | CDR3nt
. | 13 | . | TRBJ1-2 | TRBV3-1/TRBV3-2 | CASSQSGAYGYTF | TGTGCCAGCAGCCAGTCAGGGGCCTATGGCTACACCTTC
. | 14 | TRBD1 | TRBJ1-1 | TRBV11-2 | CASSTRTGNTEAFF | TGTGCCAGCAGCACGCGGACAGGGAACACTGAAGCTTTCTTT
. | 17 | . | TRBJ2-2 | TRBV18 | CASSITGPRTNTGELFF | TGTGCCAGCTCAATAACAGGGCCGCGAACGAACACCGGGGAGCTGTTTTTT
. | 15 | . | TRBJ1-6 | TRBV7-3 | CASSLVTGNNSPLHF | TGTGCCAGCAGCTTAGTCACAGGGAATAATTCACCCCTCCACTTT
. | 12 | . | TRBJ1-1 | TRBV27 | CASSFPRGQAFF | TGTGCCAGCAGTTTCCCCCGAGGCCAAGCTTTCTTT
. | 18 | TRBD1 | TRBJ2-6 | TRBV28 | CASSPTGTVPSGANVLTF | TGTGCCAGCAGCCCTACCGGGACAGTACCCTCTGGGGCCAACGTCCTGACTTTC
. | 13 | . | TRBJ2-5 | TRBV4-2 | CASSRTVQETQYF | TGTGCCAGCAGCCGGACAGTCCAAGAGACCCAGTACTTC
once | 16 | TRBD1 | TRBJ2-7 | TRBV5-6 | CASSLDGTGVSYEQYF | TGTGCCAGCAGCTTGGATGGGACAGGGGTCTCCTACGAGCAGTACTTC
. | 13 | . | TRBJ2-1 | TRBV27 | CASIGRGYNEQFF | TGTGCCAGCATAGGGAGAGGGTACAATGAGCAGTTCTTC
. | 15 | TRBD1 | TRBJ2-7 | TRBV4-1 | CASSQVWDRTYEQYF | TGCGCCAGCAGCCAAGTGTGGGACAGAACCTACGAGCAGTACTTC
. | 13 | . | TRBJ2-5 | TRBV27 | CASRKWAQETQYF | TGTGCCAGCAGAAAATGGGCCCAAGAGACCCAGTACTTC
. | 15 | TRBD2 | TRBJ2-3 | TRBV5-4 | CASTLLAGPPDTQYF | TGTGCCAGCACCCTGCTAGCGGGGCCCCCAGATACGCAGTATTTT
. | 15 | TRBD2 | TRBJ2-7 | TRBV30 | CAWSSLGLAAAEQYF | TGTGCCTGGAGCTCCCTGGGACTAGCGGCGGCCGAGCAGTACTTC
. | 12 | . | TRBJ1-5 | TRBV2 | CASSGDNQPQHF | TGTGCCAGCTCGGGGGACAATCAGCCCCAGCATTTT
. | 13 | . | TRBJ1-5 | TRBV6-5 | CASSQGILQPQHF | TGTGCCAGCAGCCAGGGAATTCTTCAGCCCCAGCATTTT
. | 14 | TRBD2 | TRBJ2-2 | TRBV7-9 | CASTGLAGAGELFF | TGTGCCAGCACGGGACTAGCCGGGGCCGGGGAGCTGTTTTTT
. | 15 | TRBD1 | TRBJ1-2 | TRBV3-1/TRBV3-2 | CASSQRVQGNYGYTF | TGTGCCAGCAGCCAACGCGTACAGGGGAACTATGGCTACACCTTC
. | 16 | TRBD2 | TRBJ2-1 | TRBV5-4 | CASRLGTSGRDNEQFF | TGTGCCAGCCGTCTGGGGACTAGCGGGAGGGACAATGAGCAGTTCTTC
. | 15 | TRBD1 | TRBJ2-5 | TRBV2 | CASSGDRGHVETQYF | TGTGCCAGCAGTGGGGACAGGGGGCATGTAGAGACCCAGTACTTC
. | 13 | . | TRBJ2-3 | TRBV5-1 | CASSRPPGDTQYF | TGCGCCAGCAGCCGCCCGCCGGGGGATACGCAGTATTTT
. | 15 | TRBD1 | TRBJ1-2 | TRBV9 | CASSAAGQGNYGYTF | TGTGCCAGCAGCGCAGCGGGACAGGGGAACTATGGCTACACCTTC
. | 14 | . | TRBJ1-1 | TRBV7-3 | CASSLTSLNTEAFF | TGTGCCAGCAGCTTAACTTCTCTGAACACTGAAGCTTTCTTT